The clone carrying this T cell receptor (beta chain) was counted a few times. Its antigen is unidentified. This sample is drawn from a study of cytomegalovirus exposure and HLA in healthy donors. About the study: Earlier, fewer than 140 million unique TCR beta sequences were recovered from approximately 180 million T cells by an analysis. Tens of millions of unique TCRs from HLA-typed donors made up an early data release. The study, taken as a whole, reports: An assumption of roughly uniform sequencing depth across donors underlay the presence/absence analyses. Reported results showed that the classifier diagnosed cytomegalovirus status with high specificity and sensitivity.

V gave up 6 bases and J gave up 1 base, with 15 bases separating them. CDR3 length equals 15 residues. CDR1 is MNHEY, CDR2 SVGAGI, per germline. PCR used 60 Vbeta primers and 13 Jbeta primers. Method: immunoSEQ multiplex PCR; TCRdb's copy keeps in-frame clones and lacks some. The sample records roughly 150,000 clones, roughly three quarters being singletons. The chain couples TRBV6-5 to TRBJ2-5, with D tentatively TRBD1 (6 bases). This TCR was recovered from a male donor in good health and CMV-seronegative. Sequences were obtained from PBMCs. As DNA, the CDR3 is TGTGCCAGCAGCGTAATCAGGGGCCGCCAAGAGACCCAGTACTTC. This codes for CASSVIRGRQETQYF.